The text below deals with one T cell receptor (beta chain). The antigen is unknown. The record originates from a study of OX40 agonist ivuxolimab in advanced cancers. General study findings and limits: Partial responders at 0.1-3.0 mg/kg had among the lowest clonal expansion.

The method was immunoSEQ multiplex PCR; TCRdb's version includes in-frame clones alone and lacks a portion of them. There are about 79,000 clones in the sample; approximately 94% occur only once, and over 8.5% lies in the top ten. Germline lookup yields CDR1 MNHEY and CDR2 SMNVEV (reference sequence). V was trimmed by 0 bases and J by 2 bases, leaving 8 bases between them. The CDR3 covers 15 residues. The sequencing here drew on CD4+ or CD8+ T cells sorted from blood, taken in a trial of the OX40 agonist ivuxolimab. The TCR comes from an adult with an advanced solid tumor such as melanoma, head and neck, liver or kidney cancer. The chain is built from TRBV27 and TRBJ2-1; TRBD1 might be the D (5 bases). CDR3 nucleotides: TGTGCCAGCAGTTTATCAGGGGCCCCCTACAATGAGCAGTTCTTC. Protein: CASSLSGAPYNEQFF.